The T cell receptor (beta chain) described here comes from a study of identifying expanded T cells in peripheral blood. Sequencing used immunoSEQ multiplex PCR; TCRdb keeps in-frame clones, though not all of them. The profile shows roughly 100,000 clones, 88% of them singletons. This clone has just one count. Its cognate antigen is unknown. V was cut by 0 bases and J by 0 bases, with 6 bases left in between. The CDR3 is made up of 15 amino acids. Germline CDR1 reads SGDLS; CDR2 reads YYNGEE. Whole-study findings and limits: Variance in clone template counts between approximately 2-week samples significantly increased with total template count across all healthy donors.

Source material: blood. This clonotype was sampled from a person aged 18-69 years in good health. The chain recombines TRBV9 with TRBJ2-2; no clear D gene. For the CDR3, the DNA is TGTGCCAGCAGCGTAGACAGTCCGAACACCGGGGAGCTGTTTTTT. Translated: CASSVDSPNTGELFF.